The subject of this entry is one T cell receptor beta chain. Its target is not known. TCRdb keeps only in-frame clones here, not all; method: immunoSEQ multiplex PCR. The sample lists roughly 92,000 clones; roughly 85% were seen once. The entry originates in a study of Ad26.COV2.S vaccination and SARS-CoV-2 variants. The length of the CDR3 is 15 residues. Trimming removed 0 bases at V and 6 bases at J, with 15 bases between. Germline V gene lookup returns CDR1 SGHRS and CDR2 YFSETQ. Study outcomes and limitations: Substantial response breadth was reportedly seen for spike-specific CD8+ and CD4+ T cells after vaccination. An underestimation of total T cell responses may have resulted from the TCR breadth and depth analyses. Breadth of non-spike TCRs did not differ between vaccinees and placebo recipients. Compared with placebo recipients, vaccine recipients had higher spike-specific TCR breadth.

The specimen was peripheral blood, collected after recovery from COVID-19. The chain carries TRBV5-1 and TRBJ2-5; D is perhaps TRBD1 or TRBD2 (5 bases each). The TCR originated in a human donor who had recovered from COVID-19. The CDR3 DNA sequence: TGCGCCAGCAGCTTGGGGGGGTTTGGTTTAAAGACCCAGTACTTC. Protein product: CASSLGGFGLKTQYF.